This T cell receptor (beta chain) was identified in a study of T cell responses to AZD1222 COVID-19 vaccine. Study observations and caveats: Spike was spanned by vaccine-associated CD4 TCRs, with dominance at 160-218 and 743-854. Most donors were white British, females outnumbered males, and clonal diversity was possibly underestimated. Seropositive status at baseline applied to only a handful of AZD1222 recipients.

Between the trimmed V and J ends, which lost 4 bases and 8 bases, there was a span of 18 bases. The CDR3 runs 14 residues. Germline V gives CDR1 SGHTS, CDR2 YDEGEE. Profiled with immunoSEQ multiplex PCR; TCRdb holds only in-frame clones, not every one. The table records 140,000 to 150,000 clones, approximately 90% of them present only once. For this clone: Its matching antigen is unknown.

The V and J genes are TRBV5-8 and TRBJ1-2; D is undetermined. This clonotype was sampled from an adult who received the AZD1222 COVID-19 vaccine. The sample in question was peripheral blood, obtained 28 days after the second AZD1222 dose. CDR3: CASSLVGGREGYTF. The CDR3 DNA reads as TGTGCCAGCAGCCTCGTAGGCGGGAGGGAAGGCTACACCTTC.